This TCR beta chain was captured in a study of cytomegalovirus exposure and HLA in healthy donors. Generated by immunoSEQ multiplex PCR, the TCRdb table keeps only in-frame clones and is missing some. The sample contains a few hundred thousand clones, roughly 90% of which appear only once. Sequenced material: PBMCs. The TCR was taken from a woman in her late teens or twenties in good health and CMV-seronegative.

CDR3 nucleotides: TGTGCCAGCTCAACCGACAGAGGCACTGAAGCTTTCTTT. This translates into CASSTDRGTEAFF. The J gene is TRBJ1-1, the V gene TRBV18; tentatively, D is TRBD1 (5 bases). The CDR3 contains 13 residues. Germline CDR1 reads KGHSH; CDR2 reads LQKENI. Trimming removed 5 bases from V and 4 bases from J, with 11 bases in between.